This entry describes one T cell receptor beta chain. Antigen unknown. This specimen comes from a study of shared clonotypes between healthy human individuals. At the level of the study: The composition of the donors was two women and three men aged 18 to 49.

Every subset had its genomic DNA shared out evenly among several immunoSEQ plates. Original processing methods: Because ImmunoSEQ provided only junction sequences with no quality scores, the filtering differed. Only in-frame clones appear in the TCRdb table, and some are missing; sequencing was by immunoSEQ multiplex PCR. That table gives V, J and clone size, and the DNA gave D and trimming. The table has around 600,000 clones, 97% seen once. Study-wide results and limits: Among four donors, 4.5% to 5.5% of naive CD4 clonotypes were found in common.

The source is a woman younger than 45 in good health. Sequences were obtained from naive CD4+ T cells sorted from blood. Regarding subset: CD45RA+ positively selected.

CDR3 bases: TGTGCCAGCAGCCAAGTCAACGGGAGGGGGGCGCAGTATTTT. As protein: CASSQVNGRGAQYF. The chain carries TRBV4-2 and TRBJ2-3; 8 positions agree with TRBD2. The germline gives CDR1 LGHNA, CDR2 YNFKEQ. This CDR3 comprises 14 residues. The junction had 7 bases not matched to a gene; V was cut back by 1 base and J by 10 bases.